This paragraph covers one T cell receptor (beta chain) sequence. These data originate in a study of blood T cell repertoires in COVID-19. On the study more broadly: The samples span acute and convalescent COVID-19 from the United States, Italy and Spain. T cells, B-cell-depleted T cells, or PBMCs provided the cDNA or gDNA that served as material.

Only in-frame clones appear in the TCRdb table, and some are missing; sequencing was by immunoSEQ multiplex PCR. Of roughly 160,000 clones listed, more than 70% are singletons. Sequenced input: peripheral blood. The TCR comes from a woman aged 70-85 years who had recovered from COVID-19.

CDR3 in amino acids: CASSQGTGGLQPQHF. The CDR3 nucleotides read TGTGCCAGCAGCCAAGGGACAGGGGGCCTTCAGCCCCAGCATTTT. This chain links TRBV4-2 with TRBJ1-5; 11 positions match TRBD1. CDR1 LGHNA and CDR2 YNFKEQ come from the germline V gene. The length of the CDR3 is 15 residues. Trimming at V came to 1 base and at J to 6 bases, leaving 2 bases not matched to a gene.